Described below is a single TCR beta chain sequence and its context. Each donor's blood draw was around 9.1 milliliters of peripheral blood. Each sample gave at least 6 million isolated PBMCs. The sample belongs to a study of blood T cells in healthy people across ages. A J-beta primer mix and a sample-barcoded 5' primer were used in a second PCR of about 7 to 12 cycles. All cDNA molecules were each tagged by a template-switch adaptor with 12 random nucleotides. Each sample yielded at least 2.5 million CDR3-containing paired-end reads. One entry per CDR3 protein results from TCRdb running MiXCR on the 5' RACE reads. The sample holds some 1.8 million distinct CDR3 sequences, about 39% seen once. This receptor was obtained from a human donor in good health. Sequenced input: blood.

The CDR3 loop is CASSLSPGQGGGYTF. The CDR3 DNA reads TGTGCCAGCAGCTTGTCCCCGGGACAGGGAGGCGGCTACACCTTC. The chain has TRBV5-5 and TRBJ1-2; 9 nucleotides align to TRBD1. J was trimmed by 8 bases and V by 1 base; bases with no gene match: 9. The CDR3 is 15 amino acids. Germline V gene lookup returns CDR1 SGHKS and CDR2 YYEKEE (reference sequence).